The T cell receptor (beta chain) described here comes from a study of blood T cell repertoires in COVID-19. Study-level information: Acute-phase and convalescent COVID-19 samples originated in the United States, Italy and Spain. In each case, the material was cDNA or gDNA derived from T cells, B-cell-depleted T cells, or PBMCs.

Under the authors' procedure: Amplification of reference gene primers was used by the study to estimate nucleated cell counts. The repertoire was sequenced with immunoSEQ multiplex PCR; TCRdb's copy has only in-frame clones and lacks some. The D gene and trimming were derived from the DNA, and the V and J assignments and clone size from that table. The profile shows 150,000 to 200,000 clones, 85% to 90% of them singletons. Trimming took off 5 bases at V and 5 bases at J, with 12 bases between the two ends. The CDR3 runs to 13 residues. V usage is TRBV12-3 or TRBV12-4 and J usage is TRBJ1-1, with D possibly matching TRBD1 (6 bases). Sequencing was done on a sample of peripheral blood. The receptor was isolated from a man aged 50-60 years with acute or convalescent COVID-19. CDR3 loop: CASSQGGSTEAFF. DNA of the CDR3: TGTGCCAGCAGTCAAGGGGGTTCAACTGAAGCTTTCTTT.